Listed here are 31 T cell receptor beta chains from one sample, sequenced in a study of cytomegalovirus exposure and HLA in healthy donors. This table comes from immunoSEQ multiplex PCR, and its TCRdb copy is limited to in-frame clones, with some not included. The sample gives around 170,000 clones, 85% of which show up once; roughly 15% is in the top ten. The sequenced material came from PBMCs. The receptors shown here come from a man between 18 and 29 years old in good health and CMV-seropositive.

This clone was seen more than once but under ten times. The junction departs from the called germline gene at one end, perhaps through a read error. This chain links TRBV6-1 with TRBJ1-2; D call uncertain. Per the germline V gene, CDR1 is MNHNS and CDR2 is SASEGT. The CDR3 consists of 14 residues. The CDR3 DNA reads TGTGCCAGCAGGGAAGTAAACGGGAACTATGGCTACACCTTC. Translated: CASREVNGNYGYTF.

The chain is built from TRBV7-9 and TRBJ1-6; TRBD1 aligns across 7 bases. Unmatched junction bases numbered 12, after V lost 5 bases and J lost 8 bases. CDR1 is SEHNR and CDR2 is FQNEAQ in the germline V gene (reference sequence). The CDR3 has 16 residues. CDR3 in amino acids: CASSHYRDSDYSPLHF. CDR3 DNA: TGTGCCAGCAGCCACTACCGGGACAGCGACTATTCACCCCTCCACTTT.

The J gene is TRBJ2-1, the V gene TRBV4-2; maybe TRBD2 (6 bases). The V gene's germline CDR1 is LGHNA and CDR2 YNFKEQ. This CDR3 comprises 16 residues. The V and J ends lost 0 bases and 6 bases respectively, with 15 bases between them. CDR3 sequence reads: CASSQDPGRPINEQFF. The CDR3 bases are TGTGCCAGCAGCCAAGATCCGGGGAGGCCGATCAATGAGCAGTTCTTC.

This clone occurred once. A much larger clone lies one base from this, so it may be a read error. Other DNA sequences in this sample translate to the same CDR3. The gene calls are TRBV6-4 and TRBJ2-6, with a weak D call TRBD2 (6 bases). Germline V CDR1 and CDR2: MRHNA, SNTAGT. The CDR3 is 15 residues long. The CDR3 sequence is CASSDTSSGANVLTF. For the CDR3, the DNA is TGTGCCAGCAGTGACACTAGCTCTGGGGCCAACGTTCTGACTTTC.

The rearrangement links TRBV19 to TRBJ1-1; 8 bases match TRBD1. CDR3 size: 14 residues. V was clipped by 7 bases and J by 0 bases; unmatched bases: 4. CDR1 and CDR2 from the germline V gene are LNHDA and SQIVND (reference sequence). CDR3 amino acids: CASNRQGLNTEAFF. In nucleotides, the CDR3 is TGTGCCAGTAACAGACAGGGGTTGAACACTGAAGCTTTCTTT.

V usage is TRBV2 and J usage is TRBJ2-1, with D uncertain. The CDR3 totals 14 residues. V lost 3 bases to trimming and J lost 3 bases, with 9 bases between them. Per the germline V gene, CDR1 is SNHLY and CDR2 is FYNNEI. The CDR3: CASSDLYLYNEQFF. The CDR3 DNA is TGTGCCAGCAGTGATCTCTATCTCTACAATGAGCAGTTCTTC.

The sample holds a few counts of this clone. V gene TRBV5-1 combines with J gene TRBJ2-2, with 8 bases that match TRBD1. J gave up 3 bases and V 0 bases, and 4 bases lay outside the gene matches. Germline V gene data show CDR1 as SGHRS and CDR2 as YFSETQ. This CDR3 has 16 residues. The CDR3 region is CASSLGTGSYTGELFF. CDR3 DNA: TGCGCCAGCAGCTTGGGGACAGGGTCCTACACCGGGGAGCTGTTTTTT.

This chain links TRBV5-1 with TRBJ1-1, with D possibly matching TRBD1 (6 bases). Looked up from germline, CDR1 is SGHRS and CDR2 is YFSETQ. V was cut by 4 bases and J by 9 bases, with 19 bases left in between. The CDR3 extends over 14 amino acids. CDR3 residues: CASSEDSRMRKAFF. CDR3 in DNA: TGCGCCAGCAGCGAGGACAGCCGGATGAGGAAAGCTTTCTTT.

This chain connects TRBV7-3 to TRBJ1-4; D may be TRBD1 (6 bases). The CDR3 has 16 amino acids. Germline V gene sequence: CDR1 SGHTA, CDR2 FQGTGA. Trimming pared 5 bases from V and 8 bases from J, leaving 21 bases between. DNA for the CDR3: TGTGCCAGCAGCAAAGACCGGGACAAAGTATGGGAAAAACTGTTTTTT. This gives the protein CASSKDRDKVWEKLFF.

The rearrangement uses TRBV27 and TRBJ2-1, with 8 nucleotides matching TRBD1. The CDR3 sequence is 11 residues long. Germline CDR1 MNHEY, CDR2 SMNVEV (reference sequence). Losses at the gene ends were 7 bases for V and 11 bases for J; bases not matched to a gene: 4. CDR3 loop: CASTNRGKQFF. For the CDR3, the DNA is TGTGCCAGCACAAACAGGGGGAAGCAGTTCTTC.

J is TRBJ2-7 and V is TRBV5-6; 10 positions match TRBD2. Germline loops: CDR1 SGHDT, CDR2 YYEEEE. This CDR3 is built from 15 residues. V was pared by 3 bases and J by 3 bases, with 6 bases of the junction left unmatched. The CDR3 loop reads CASSWRTSGLYEQYF. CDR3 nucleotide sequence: TGTGCCAGCAGCTGGCGGACTAGCGGCCTCTACGAGCAGTACTTC.

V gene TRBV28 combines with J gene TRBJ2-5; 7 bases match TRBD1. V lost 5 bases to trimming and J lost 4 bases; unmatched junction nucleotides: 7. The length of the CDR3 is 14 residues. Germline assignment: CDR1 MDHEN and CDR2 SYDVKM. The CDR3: CASSPDRVGETQYF. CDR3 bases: TGTGCCAGCAGTCCCGACAGGGTTGGAGAGACCCAGTACTTC.

The CDR3 protein is CASSYSRDRSYEQYF. CDR3 DNA: TGTGCCAGCAGTTACTCTAGGGACAGATCCTACGAGCAGTACTTC. V usage is TRBV6-5 and J usage is TRBJ2-7, with 7 bases identical to TRBD1. The J segment lost 1 base and the V segment lost 0 bases, leaving 3 bases of the junction unmatched. Germline assignment: CDR1 MNHEY and CDR2 SVGAGI. The length of the CDR3 is 15 residues.

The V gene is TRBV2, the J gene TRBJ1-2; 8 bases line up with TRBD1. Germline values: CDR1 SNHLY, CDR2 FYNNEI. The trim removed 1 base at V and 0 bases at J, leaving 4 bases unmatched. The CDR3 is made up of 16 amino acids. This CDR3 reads CASSEGQGLSNYGYTF. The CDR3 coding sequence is TGTGCCAGCAGTGAAGGACAGGGGTTATCTAACTATGGCTACACCTTC.

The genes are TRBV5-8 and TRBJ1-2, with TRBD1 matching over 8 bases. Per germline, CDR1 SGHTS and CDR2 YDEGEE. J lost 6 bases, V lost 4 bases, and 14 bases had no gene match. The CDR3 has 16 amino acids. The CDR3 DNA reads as TGTGCCAGCAGCCCAAGACAGGGGCTTCCCATGAATGGCTACACCTTC. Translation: CASSPRQGLPMNGYTF.

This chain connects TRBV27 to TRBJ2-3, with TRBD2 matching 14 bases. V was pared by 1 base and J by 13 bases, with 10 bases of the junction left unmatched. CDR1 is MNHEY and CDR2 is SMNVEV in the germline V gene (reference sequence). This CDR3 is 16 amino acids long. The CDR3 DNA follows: TGTGCCAGCAGTTTATTGGGACTAGCGGGAGTCGGCGATGAGTATTTT. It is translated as CASSLLGLAGVGDEYF.

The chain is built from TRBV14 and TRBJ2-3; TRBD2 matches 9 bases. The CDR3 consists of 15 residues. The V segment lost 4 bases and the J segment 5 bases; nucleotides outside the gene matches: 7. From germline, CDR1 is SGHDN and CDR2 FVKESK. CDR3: CASSRRGLAKDTQYF. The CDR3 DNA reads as TGTGCCAGCAGCCGACGGGGACTAGCCAAAGATACGCAGTATTTT.

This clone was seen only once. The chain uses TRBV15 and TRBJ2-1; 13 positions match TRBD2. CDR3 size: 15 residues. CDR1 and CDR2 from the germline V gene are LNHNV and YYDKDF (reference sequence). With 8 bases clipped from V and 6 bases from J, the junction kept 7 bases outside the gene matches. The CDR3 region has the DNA TGTGCCACCGCCCCACTAGCGGGGGGGCCCAATGAGCAGTTCTTC. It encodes CATAPLAGGPNEQFF.

DNA of the CDR3: TGTGCCAGCCGGGACAGGGGCGATGAGCAGTTCTTC. This gives the protein CASRDRGDEQFF. The chain employs TRBV2 and TRBJ2-1, with 10 positions matching TRBD1. The CDR3 contains 12 residues. The V segment lost 8 bases and the J segment 8 bases; nucleotides outside the gene matches: 3. From germline, CDR1 is SNHLY and CDR2 FYNNEI.

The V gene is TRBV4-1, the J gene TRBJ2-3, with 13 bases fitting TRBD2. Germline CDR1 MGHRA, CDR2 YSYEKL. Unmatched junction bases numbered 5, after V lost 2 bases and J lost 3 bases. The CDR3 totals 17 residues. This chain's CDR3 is CASSQPRLAGGTDTQYF. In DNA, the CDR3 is TGCGCCAGCAGCCAACCCCGACTAGCGGGGGGTACAGATACGCAGTATTTT.

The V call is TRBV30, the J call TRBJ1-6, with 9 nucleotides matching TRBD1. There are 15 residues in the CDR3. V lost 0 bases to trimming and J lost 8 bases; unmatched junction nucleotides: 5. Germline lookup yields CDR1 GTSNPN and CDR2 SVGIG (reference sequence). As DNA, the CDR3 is TGTGCCTGGAGTGTACAGGGGACAGGGTATTCACCCCTCCACTTT. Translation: CAWSVQGTGYSPLHF.

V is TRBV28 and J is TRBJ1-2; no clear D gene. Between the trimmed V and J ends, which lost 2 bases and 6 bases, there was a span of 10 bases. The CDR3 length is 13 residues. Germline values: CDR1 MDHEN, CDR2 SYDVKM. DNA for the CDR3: TGTGCCAGCAGTTTACGGGGTTCAGATGGCTACACCTTC. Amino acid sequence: CASSLRGSDGYTF.

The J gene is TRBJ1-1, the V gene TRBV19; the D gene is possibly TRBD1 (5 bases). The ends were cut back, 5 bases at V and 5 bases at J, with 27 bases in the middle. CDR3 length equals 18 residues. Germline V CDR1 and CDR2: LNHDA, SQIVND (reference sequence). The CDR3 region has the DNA TGTGCCAGTAGTCCCCACCTCGGGGGGGGTCCAGATAGTACTGAAGCTTTCTTT. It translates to CASSPHLGGGPDSTEAFF.

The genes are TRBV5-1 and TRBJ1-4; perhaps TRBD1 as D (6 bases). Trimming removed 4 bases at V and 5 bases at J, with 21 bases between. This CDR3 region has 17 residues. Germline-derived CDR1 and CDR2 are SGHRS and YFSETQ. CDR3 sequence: CASSPAAGGGLNEKLFF. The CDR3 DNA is TGCGCCAGCAGCCCGGCGGCCGGGGGGGGCTTGAATGAAAAACTGTTTTTT.

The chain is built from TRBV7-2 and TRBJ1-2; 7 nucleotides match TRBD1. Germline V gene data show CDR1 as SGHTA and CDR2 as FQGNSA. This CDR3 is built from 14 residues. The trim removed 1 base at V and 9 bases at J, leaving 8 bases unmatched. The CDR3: CASSLEATGQSYTF. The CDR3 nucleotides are TGTGCCAGCAGCTTAGAAGCGACAGGGCAGAGCTACACCTTC.

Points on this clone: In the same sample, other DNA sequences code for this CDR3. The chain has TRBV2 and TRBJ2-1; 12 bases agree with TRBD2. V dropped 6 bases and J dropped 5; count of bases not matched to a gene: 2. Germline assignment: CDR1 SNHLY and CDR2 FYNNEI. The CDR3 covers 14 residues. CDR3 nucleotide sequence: TGTGCCAGCAGCCGGACTAGCGGGGACAATGAGCAGTTCTTC. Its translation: CASSRTSGDNEQFF.

The CDR3 region is CASSLARGGVHF. CDR3 nucleotide sequence: TGTGCCAGCAGCTTAGCTCGGGGAGGGGTCCACTTT. The gene calls are TRBV13 and TRBJ1-6, with D possibly TRBD1 on 5 matching bases. The CDR3 extends over 12 amino acids. The germline V gene encodes CDR1 PRHDT and CDR2 FYEKMQ (reference sequence). V lost 1 base and J lost 17, with 12 bases in between.

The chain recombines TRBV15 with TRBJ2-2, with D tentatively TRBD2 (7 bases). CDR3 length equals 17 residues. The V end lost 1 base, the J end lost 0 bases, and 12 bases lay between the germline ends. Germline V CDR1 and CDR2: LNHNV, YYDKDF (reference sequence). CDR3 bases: TGTGCCACCAGCAGAGGGGGGGGCCGTTCGAACACCGGGGAGCTGTTTTTT. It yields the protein CATSRGGGRSNTGELFF.

The CDR3 region has the DNA TGCGCCAGCAGTGAGCTTTTTGGGGAAGGGGCAACTAATGAAAAACTGTTTTTT. Amino acids: CASSELFGEGATNEKLFF. The J gene is TRBJ1-4, the V gene TRBV10-2; D possibly corresponds to TRBD1 (5 bases). The CDR3 has 18 amino acids. CDR1 is WSHSY, CDR2 SAAADI, per germline. Between the trimmed V and J ends, which lost 2 bases and 0 bases, there was a span of 16 bases.

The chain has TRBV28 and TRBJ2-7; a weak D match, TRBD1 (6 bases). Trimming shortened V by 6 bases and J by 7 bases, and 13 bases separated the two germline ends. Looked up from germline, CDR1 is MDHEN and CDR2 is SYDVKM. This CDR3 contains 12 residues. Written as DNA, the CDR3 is TGTGCCAGCAGCCAGGGGAGTAGGGAGCAGTACTTC. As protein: CASSQGSREQYF.

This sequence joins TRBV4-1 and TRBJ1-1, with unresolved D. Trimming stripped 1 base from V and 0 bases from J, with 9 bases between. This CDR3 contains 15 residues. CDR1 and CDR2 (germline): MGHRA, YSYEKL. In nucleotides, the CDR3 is TGCGCCAGCAGCCAAGGTACAGATATGAACACTGAAGCTTTCTTT. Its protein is CASSQGTDMNTEAFF.